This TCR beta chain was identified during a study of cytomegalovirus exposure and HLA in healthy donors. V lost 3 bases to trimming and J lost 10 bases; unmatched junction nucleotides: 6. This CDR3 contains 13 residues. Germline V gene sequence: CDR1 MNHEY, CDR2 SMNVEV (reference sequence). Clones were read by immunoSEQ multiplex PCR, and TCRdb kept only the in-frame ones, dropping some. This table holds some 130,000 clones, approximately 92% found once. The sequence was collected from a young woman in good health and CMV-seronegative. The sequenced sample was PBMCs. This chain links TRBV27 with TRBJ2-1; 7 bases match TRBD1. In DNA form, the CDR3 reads TGTGCCAGCAGTTTGTATGACAGGGACGAGCAGTTCTTC. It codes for CASSLYDRDEQFF.